A selection of T cell receptor beta chains follows, all from one sample in a study of graft-versus-host responses after intestinal transplantation. Profiling relied on immunoSEQ multiplex PCR, and the TCRdb table lists in-frame clones only, not all of them. Of fewer than 50,000 clones in the sample, 84% were seen once. No antigens are known for them. The material sequenced was unstimulated CD4+ T cells sorted from spleen or lymph node cells, taken before transplant. The receptors derive from a human donor who was the organ donor for an intestinal transplant. Both conserved end residues are part of each CDR3. A D gene is named only where the DNA matches it firmly. Clone size appears in some rows only: once, few, many, or a class for an expanded clone.

>TRBJ1-2|TRBV29-1|-|-
TGCAGCGTAGGGCCTCCCGGGACACTCTATGGCTACACCTTC
CSVGPPGTLYGYTF
>TRBJ1-1|TRBV5-1|-|-
TGCGCCAGCAGCTTAGGGGGGGACACTGAAGCTTTCTTT
CASSLGGDTEAFF
>TRBJ2-3|TRBV6-5|-|-
TGTGCCAGCAGCCCGGGGAGCAGGACGCAGTATTTT
CASSPGSRTQYF
>TRBJ2-7|TRBV5-4|-|-
TGTGCCAGCAGCTTGGGAGGGGGGGCCCTAAGCTCCTACGAGCAGTACTTC
CASSLGGGALSSYEQYF
>TRBJ2-5|TRBV7-2|TRBD2|-
TGTGCCGCAGCTCGCGGGGGGCTAGGGGAGACCCAGTACTTC
CAAARGGLGETQYF
>TRBJ2-3|TRBV7-2|-|-
TGTGCCAGCAGCTTAGACTTCCTGAGTACGCAGTATTTT
CASSLDFLSTQYF
>TRBJ2-2|TRBV30|TRBD2|-
TGTGCCTACGGGACTAGCGGGAGAGTTAACACCGGGGAGCTGTTTTTT
CAYGTSGRVNTGELFF
>TRBJ1-1|TRBV5-6|TRBD1|-
TGTGCCAGCAGCCTACGGACAGGGGGAAGTTATGGAGCTTTCTTT
CASSLRTGGSYGAFF
>TRBJ2-7|TRBV2|-|-
TGTGCCAGGGGGCAGGGAGACCACGAGCAGTACTTC
CARGQGDHEQYF
>TRBJ2-7|TRBV6-5|-|-
TGTGCCAGCAGCCTAGAAGGGTACGAGCAGTACTTC
CASSLEGYEQYF
>TRBJ2-7|TRBV7-6|-|-
TGTGCCAGCAGCTTCTACGAACAGGGATACTACGAGCAGTACTTC
CASSFYEQGYYEQYF
>TRBJ2-7|TRBV6-5|TRBD1|-
TGTGCCAGCAGCCTAAGGACAGGGGTGTGGGAGCAGTACTTC
CASSLRTGVWEQYF
>TRBJ2-3|TRBV9|TRBD2|-
TGTGCCAGCAGCGTAACTAGCGGTGCAGATACGCAGTATTTT
CASSVTSGADTQYF
>TRBJ2-3|TRBV5-1|-|-
TGCGCCAGCAGCTTGGGAGATACGCAGTATTTT
CASSLGDTQYF
>TRBJ2-2|TRBV14|TRBD2|once
TGTGCCAGCAGTCGGCTTGGGGGGGCGAACACCGGGGAGCTGTTTTTT
CASSRLGGANTGELFF
>TRBJ2-5|TRBV11-1|-|-
TGTGCCAGCAGCTCAACCGGGACACCACTGGGGGAGACCCAGTACTTC
CASSSTGTPLGETQYF
>TRBJ2-7|TRBV6-1|-|-
TGTGCCAGCAGTCTACAGGTGCCACTGACCTACGAGCAGTACTTC
CASSLQVPLTYEQYF
>TRBJ2-7|TRBV7-9|-|-
TGTGCCAGCAGCCCGATCGCCTACGAGCAGTACTTC
CASSPIAYEQYF
>TRBJ1-5|TRBV6-4|-|-
TGTGCCAGCGTAGAGTTGGGGGGCAATCAGCCCCAGCATTTT
CASVELGGNQPQHF
>TRBJ1-6|TRBV6-5|-|-
TGTGCCAGCAGTTACGGAAGGGGGGCTCATAATTCACCCCTCCACTTT
CASSYGRGAHNSPLHF
>TRBJ1-1|TRBV25-1|-|-
TGTGCCCGCAGTGAATGGGGGGGGGCCGGCACTGAAGCTTTCTTT
CARSEWGGAGTEAFF
>TRBJ2-5|TRBV4-1|TRBD2|once
TGCGCCAGCAGCCAAGATACAGCGGGGGGGCCAGAGACCCAGTACTTC
CASSQDTAGGPETQYF
>TRBJ1-5|TRBV7-9|-|-
TGTGCCAGCAGCTCTGAGACCCTCGGTACGCCCCAGCATTTT
CASSSETLGTPQHF
>TRBJ2-7|TRBV7-2|TRBD1|-
TGTGCCAGCAGCTTAGGGGACAGGTCCTACGAGCAGTACTTC
CASSLGDRSYEQYF
>TRBJ1-5|TRBV5-6|-|-
TGTGCCAGCAGCCTCGGGCCTCATCAGCCCCAGCATTTT
CASSLGPHQPQHF
>TRBJ2-2|TRBV29-1|-|-
TGCAGCGTTGAAGATATGGGGGGCACCGGGGAGCTGTTTTTT
CSVEDMGGTGELFF
>TRBJ2-1|TRBV21-1|-|-
TGTGCCAGCAGCAAAGCTCTAGCGGGAGTAGTAAATGAGCAGTTCTTC
CASSKALAGVVNEQFF
>TRBJ1-5|TRBV7-2|-|-
TGTGCCAGCAGCTTACAGGGTAGCAATCAGCCCCAGCATTTT
CASSLQGSNQPQHF
>TRBJ2-2|TRBV10-1|-|-
TGCGCCAGCAGTGAGACGGGAGTAAGCACCGGGGAGCTGTTTTTT
CASSETGVSTGELFF
>TRBJ2-5|TRBV10-3|-|-
TGTGCCATCAGTGCGGGGGTGGGCGGAGAGACCCAGTACTTC
CAISAGVGGETQYF
>TRBJ1-3|TRBV5-4|-|-
TGTGCCAGCAGCGTATCAGGGAGCCCTGGAAACACCATATATTTT
CASSVSGSPGNTIYF
>TRBJ2-3|TRBV5-4|-|few
TGTGCCAGCAGCATCCCCCAGGGCTTGGCAGATACGCAGTATTTT
CASSIPQGLADTQYF
>TRBJ2-7|TRBV6-1|-|-
TGTGCCAGCAGTTTAGCAGGGAACTCCTACGAGCAGTACTTC
CASSLAGNSYEQYF
>TRBJ1-3|TRBV29-1|-|-
TGCAGCGTCCCCGCCTCAGACGGAAACACCATATATTTT
CSVPASDGNTIYF
>TRBJ1-1|TRBV29-1|-|-
TGCAGCGTTGAGGGGAGAATGAACACTGAAGCTTTCTTT
CSVEGRMNTEAFF
>TRBJ1-2|TRBV21-1|-|-
TGTGCCAGCAGCAAACGGACAGGGGGCTATGGCTACACCTTC
CASSKRTGGYGYTF
>TRBJ1-2|TRBV6-6|TRBD1|few
TGTGCCAGCGGGGGACAGGGGGCTAACTATGGCTACACCTTC
CASGGQGANYGYTF
>TRBJ1-2|TRBV6-6|-|-
TGTGCCAGCAGTTACTCTGGCAGGGACTTCAATGGCTACACCTTC
CASSYSGRDFNGYTF
>TRBJ2-7|TRBV6-1|TRBD2|few
TGTGCCAGCAGTGATCGCGCTAGCGGGGACGAGCAGTACTTC
CASSDRASGDEQYF
>TRBJ2-7|TRBV7-2|-|-
TGTGCCAGCAGCTTAGCCTCGGGGGGCCTTTACGAGCAGTACTTC
CASSLASGGLYEQYF